Shown below are 26 T cell receptor beta chains from a single sample sequenced in a study of cytotoxic CD8 clonotypes in ibrutinib-treated CLL. The repertoire was sequenced with immunoSEQ multiplex PCR; TCRdb's copy has only in-frame clones and lacks some. The sample yields approximately 100,000 clones, 60% to 80% seen once. Sequenced here: PBMCs, sampled after 24 months of ibrutinib treatment. Receptor source: a human donor with chronic lymphocytic leukemia.

The genes are TRBV2 and TRBJ2-2; a possible D gene is TRBD1 (6 bases). There are 13 residues in the CDR3. Trimming cost V 6 bases and J 4 bases, with 9 bases left between them. In germline, CDR1 is SNHLY, CDR2 FYNNEI. CDR3: CASRKQGTGELFF. DNA for the CDR3: TGTGCCAGCAGGAAACAGGGCACCGGGGAGCTGTTTTTT.

The rearrangement links TRBV6-1 to TRBJ2-7, with 7 bases matching TRBD1. The CDR3 is 14 residues long. Germline V gene data show CDR1 as MNHNS and CDR2 as SASEGT. The CDR3 reads CAGRGNLGTYEQYF. The CDR3 DNA follows: TGTGCGGGCAGGGGGAACCTCGGGACCTACGAGCAGTACTTC.

This clone came up a few times. In DNA, the CDR3 is TGTGCCAGTAGTATTCAAGGCCAGTACTTC. Its protein product is CASSIQGQYF. The chain links TRBV19 to TRBJ2-5, with no clear D. The V end lost 3 bases, the J end lost 10 bases, and 6 bases lay between the germline ends. The CDR3 is 10 amino acids. Germline CDR1 reads LNHDA; CDR2 reads SQIVND (reference sequence).

This clone was counted between two and nine times. The J gene is TRBJ1-3, the V gene TRBV7-6; D is unclear. V lost 1 base to trimming and J lost 0 bases, with 13 bases between them. Germline V gene lookup returns CDR1 SGHVS and CDR2 FNYEAQ. CDR3 length: 17 residues. The CDR3 DNA reads as TGTGCCAGCAGCTTAGGAAGAGGAGGGCTCTCTGGAAACACCATATATTTT. It yields the protein CASSLGRGGLSGNTIYF.

This sequence joins TRBV19 and TRBJ1-4; the D gene is possibly TRBD1 (6 bases). CDR1 LNHDA and CDR2 SQIVND come from the germline V gene (reference sequence). Trimming pared 1 base from V and 3 bases from J, leaving 6 bases between. The CDR3 spans 14 residues. CDR3 in amino acids: CASSIAGANEKLFF. CDR3 in DNA: TGTGCCAGTAGTATAGCAGGGGCTAATGAAAAACTGTTTTTT.

The V and J genes are TRBV5-1 and TRBJ1-2, with 8 nucleotides matching TRBD1. From germline, CDR1 is SGHRS and CDR2 YFSETQ. This CDR3 is 13 amino acids long. V lost 4 bases, J lost 5 bases, and 4 bases stayed unmatched. DNA for the CDR3: TGCGCCAGCAGCCGGGGACAGGAATATGGCTACACCTTC. Its translation is CASSRGQEYGYTF.

A few counts support this clone. The chain joins TRBV21-1 to TRBJ1-4; the table assigns TRBD1, which was not confirmed against the DNA. TRBV21-1 is listed as a pseudogene. CDR3 length equals 14 residues. The CDR3 here is CASNGGQTNEKLFF. CDR3 coding DNA: TGTGCCAGCAATGGAGGACAGACTAATGAAAAACTGTTTTTT.

Worth noting for this clone: A far larger clone differs by one base, so this is likely a read error. In the same sample, other DNA sequences code for this CDR3. The chain uses TRBV5-4 and TRBJ2-3; D call uncertain. Per germline, CDR1 SGHNT and CDR2 YYREEE (reference sequence). V was shortened by 4 bases and J by 2 bases, with 5 bases between the two germline ends. This CDR3 spans 12 amino acids. In nucleotides, the CDR3 is TGTGCCAGCAGCCACGACACAGATACGCAGTATTTT. The encoded protein is CASSHDTDTQYF.

This sequence joins TRBV19 and TRBJ1-5, with 7 nucleotides matching TRBD1. Germline CDR1 is LNHDA and CDR2 is SQIVND (reference sequence). Trimming took 3 bases from V and 0 from J; bases not matched to a gene: 5. This CDR3 comprises 16 residues. The CDR3 here is CASSIGTAFSNQPQHF. The CDR3 coding sequence is TGTGCCAGTAGTATCGGGACAGCATTTAGCAATCAGCCCCAGCATTTT.

The CDR3 region has the DNA TGTGCCAGCAGTGAAGGCGGGACAGGGTACTACTTC. As protein: CASSEGGTGYYF. This chain links TRBV6-1 with TRBJ2-5; 9 nucleotides line up with TRBD1. The V segment lost 1 base and the J segment 14 bases; nucleotides outside the gene matches: 5. The CDR3 sequence is 12 residues long. The germline V gene encodes CDR1 MNHNS and CDR2 SASEGT.

The rearrangement links TRBV10-2 to TRBJ2-7, with 8 bases aligning to TRBD2. Germline V gives CDR1 WSHSY, CDR2 SAAADI. The CDR3 consists of 16 residues. V dropped 4 bases and J dropped 6; count of bases not matched to a gene: 14. The CDR3 coding sequence is TGCGCCAGCAGTGTCCCCCGCGCGGGAGGTTCTTCCGAGCAGTACTTC. Its translation: CASSVPRAGGSSEQYF.

The chain recombines TRBV1 with TRBJ2-5. TRBV1 counts as a pseudogene. The CDR3 has 13 residues. The CDR3 loop is CTSSQDGQETQYF. The DNA of the CDR3 is TGCACCAGCAGCCAAGATGGTCAAGAGACCCAGTACTTC.

The V and J genes are TRBV4-1 and TRBJ2-2; TRBD2 aligns across 11 bases. The CDR3 contains 18 residues. Germline CDR1 MGHRA, CDR2 YSYEKL. V lost 1 base, J lost 7 bases, and 11 bases stayed unmatched. For the CDR3, the DNA is TGCGCCAGCAGCCAAGTCGGGGGTAGCGGGAGGGTAGTCGGGGAGCTGTTTTTT. It encodes CASSQVGGSGRVVGELFF.

This clone came up once. CDR3 sequence: CASKDGGRADTQYF. The CDR3 DNA follows: TGTGCCAGTAAGGATGGGGGGAGAGCGGATACGCAGTATTTT. The chain joins TRBV19 to TRBJ2-3; the D gene is possibly TRBD2 (6 bases). The CDR3 spans 14 residues. Germline V lookup: CDR1 LNHDA, CDR2 SQIVND (reference sequence). The V gene lost 7 bases and the J gene lost 6 bases, with 17 bases spanning the gap.

This chain uses TRBV5-1 with TRBJ1-3; D might be TRBD1 (6 bases). The CDR3 contains 12 residues. The V end was cut by 2 bases, the J end by 7 bases, with 7 bases between. The V gene's germline CDR1 is SGHRS and CDR2 YFSETQ. Written as DNA, the CDR3 is TGCGCCAGCAGCTTCCAGGGGAACACCATATATTTT. This translates into CASSFQGNTIYF.

This rearrangement joins TRBV18 to TRBJ1-5; D possibly corresponds to TRBD1 (6 bases). V was cut by 6 bases and J by 4 bases, with 22 bases left in between. Per the germline V gene, CDR1 is KGHSH and CDR2 is LQKENI. CDR3 size: 17 residues. The CDR3 coding sequence is TGTGCCAGCTCCGGGGGGCGCTCCCCCAGCCTTAATCAGCCCCAGCATTTT. Its translation is CASSGGRSPSLNQPQHF.

This sequence joins TRBV2 and TRBJ1-5; D gene ambiguous. CDR1 is SNHLY, CDR2 FYNNEI, per germline. This CDR3 contains 12 residues. Trimming stripped 8 bases from V and 7 bases from J, with 12 bases between. The CDR3 protein is CASGRVGQPQHF. The CDR3, as DNA: TGTGCCAGCGGGAGGGTTGGGCAGCCCCAGCATTTT.

CDR3 sequence: CASSQKFPGSSYNEQFF. CDR3 DNA: TGTGCCAGCAGCCAGAAATTTCCGGGCAGCTCCTACAATGAGCAGTTCTTC. The chain uses TRBV14 and TRBJ2-1; D is uncertain. The CDR3 extends over 17 amino acids. Trimming shortened V by 3 bases and J by 0 bases, and 15 bases separated the two germline ends. The germline gives CDR1 SGHDN, CDR2 FVKESK.

The chain carries TRBV5-5 and TRBJ1-1, with a tentative D call TRBD1 (5 bases). Germline CDR1 reads SGHKS; CDR2 reads YYEKEE (reference sequence). Trimming took off 2 bases at V and 5 bases at J, with 7 bases between the two ends. The CDR3 consists of 12 residues. The CDR3 sequence: CASSFWGTEAFF. In DNA, the CDR3 is TGTGCCAGCAGCTTTTGGGGGACTGAAGCTTTCTTT.

The chain recombines TRBV4-2 with TRBJ2-1, with 10 nucleotides matching TRBD1. In germline, CDR1 is LGHNA, CDR2 YNFKEQ. The CDR3 is made up of 15 amino acids. The J segment lost 6 bases and the V segment lost 3 bases, leaving 5 bases of the junction unmatched. Written as DNA, the CDR3 is TGTGCCAGCAGCCAGGACAGGGGGGTTAGCAATGAGCAGTTCTTC. Its translation: CASSQDRGVSNEQFF.

The genes are TRBV28 and TRBJ1-2; no clear D gene. The V end was cut by 6 bases, the J end by 8 bases, with 19 bases between. Germline-derived CDR1 and CDR2 are MDHEN and SYDVKM. This CDR3 has 14 residues. The CDR3 loop is CASSLSTTMGGYTF. The CDR3 DNA is TGTGCCAGCAGCTTGAGCACTACTATGGGAGGCTACACCTTC.

This chain uses TRBV6-1 with TRBJ2-6; no clear D gene. Germline CDR1 MNHNS, CDR2 SASEGT. The CDR3 covers 18 residues. V lost 4 bases, J lost 5 bases, and 21 bases lay in between. CDR3 loop: CASSGSNSAQSRANVLTF. The CDR3 DNA follows: TGTGCCAGCAGTGGATCGAACTCTGCACAAAGTCGGGCCAACGTCCTGACTTTC.

This chain links TRBV2 with TRBJ1-5; maybe TRBD1 (6 bases). Trimming shortened V by 8 bases and J by 4 bases, and 15 bases separated the two germline ends. Germline V gene lookup returns CDR1 SNHLY and CDR2 FYNNEI. The CDR3 consists of 14 residues. CDR3 in amino acids: CASGRQDPNQPQHF. The CDR3 nucleotides read TGTGCCAGCGGTCGACAGGACCCGAATCAGCCCCAGCATTTT.

The chain is built from TRBV7-9 and TRBJ2-7, with D unresolved. The V gene's germline CDR1 is SEHNR and CDR2 FQNEAQ (reference sequence). Between the trimmed V and J ends, which lost 5 bases and 3 bases, there was a span of 14 bases. This CDR3 has 14 residues. CDR3 sequence reads: CASSARLGFYEQYF. CDR3 DNA: TGTGCCAGCAGCGCTAGACTGGGCTTCTACGAGCAGTACTTC.

The J gene is TRBJ2-2, the V gene TRBV18; D might be TRBD2 (6 bases). Germline values: CDR1 KGHSH, CDR2 LQKENI. The CDR3 length is 16 residues. The V end lost 6 bases, the J end lost 2 bases, and 16 bases lay between the germline ends. The CDR3 is CASSNSGTYNTGELFF. CDR3 coding DNA: TGTGCCAGCTCTAACTCCGGGACTTACAACACCGGGGAGCTGTTTTTT.

The chain recombines TRBV5-4 with TRBJ1-5; maybe TRBD1 (5 bases). This CDR3 has 13 amino acids. Germline-derived CDR1 and CDR2 are SGHNT and YYREEE (reference sequence). V lost 4 bases and J lost 5, with 10 bases in between. CDR3 nucleotide sequence: TGTGCCAGCAGCGCCGACAGTGATCAGCCCCAGCATTTT. Translated: CASSADSDQPQHF.